A single sample gave rise to the 28 T cell receptor beta chains below, sequenced in a study of blood T cell repertoires in COVID-19. The assay was immunoSEQ multiplex PCR, and TCRdb's table has in-frame clones only and misses some. Of about 31,000 clones in the sample, around 90% were seen once. Material: peripheral blood. Receptor source: a woman aged 40 to 50 with active or convalescent COVID-19.

This rearrangement joins TRBV5-6 to TRBJ2-4, with a weak D call TRBD1 (7 bases). V lost 0 bases and J 9 bases, leaving 19 bases between the germline ends. This CDR3 spans 16 amino acids. Germline CDR1 SGHDT, CDR2 YYEEEE. CDR3 residues: CASSLGAGRPGGIQYF. CDR3 bases: TGTGCCAGCAGCTTGGGAGCGGGCAGACCAGGGGGCATTCAGTACTTC. The full variable domain, its missing parts supplied by reference TRBV5-6 and TRBJ2-4, is DAGVTQSPTHLIKTRGQQVTLRCSPKSGHDTVSWYQQALGQGPQFIFQYYEEEERQRGNFPDRFSGHQFPNYSSELNVNALLLGDSALYLCASSLGAGRPGGIQYFGAGTRLSVL.

V usage is TRBV28 and J usage is TRBJ2-7, with 10 bases matching TRBD2. CDR3 length: 14 amino acids. The V gene's germline CDR1 is MDHEN and CDR2 SYDVKM. The trim removed 6 bases at V and 12 bases at J, leaving 14 bases unmatched. CDR3 region: CASSGLAGVGTRYF. The DNA of the CDR3 is TGTGCCAGCAGCGGGCTAGCGGGAGTTGGGACGCGGTACTTC. Full variable domain (missing parts from reference TRBV28 and TRBJ2-7): DVKVTQSSRYLVKRTGEKVFLECVQDMDHENMFWYRQDPGLGLRLIYFSYDVKMKEKGDIPEGYSVSREKKERFSLILESASTNQTSMYLCASSGLAGVGTRYFGPGTRLTVT.

The V call is TRBV4-2, the J call TRBJ2-3; weak D call: TRBD2 (7 bases). V was shortened by 4 bases and J by 0 bases, with 23 bases between the two germline ends. The germline CDR1 and CDR2 sequences are LGHNA and YNFKEQ. The CDR3 length is 19 residues. This CDR3 is CASSPEGVGGSRSTDTQYF. CDR3 sequence (DNA): TGTGCCAGCAGCCCCGAGGGGGTTGGCGGGAGCAGGAGCACAGATACGCAGTATTTT.

This chain joins TRBV27 and TRBJ2-7, with 11 bases that match TRBD2. CDR3 length equals 16 residues. The junction had 5 bases not matched to a gene; V was cut back by 4 bases and J by 0 bases. CDR1 is MNHEY and CDR2 is SMNVEV in the germline V gene (reference sequence). The CDR3 loop reads CASSWGLAESSYEQYF. DNA for the CDR3: TGTGCCAGCAGTTGGGGACTAGCGGAAAGCTCCTACGAGCAGTACTTC.

The gene calls are TRBV9 and TRBJ1-6, with 9 bases aligning to TRBD1. This CDR3 contains 15 residues. Germline trimming cut 4 bases from V and 7 bases from J; bases unmatched to any gene: 6. Germline values: CDR1 SGDLS, CDR2 YYNGEE. The CDR3 coding sequence is TGTGCCAGCAGCCAGCTGGGACAGGGAAATTCACCCCTCCACTTT. Protein sequence: CASSQLGQGNSPLHF.

The rearrangement uses TRBV3-1 (or the pseudogene TRBV3-2) and TRBJ2-7, with 9 nucleotides matching TRBD1. Germline V gives CDR1 LGHDT, CDR2 YNNKEL (reference sequence). V was pared by 8 bases and J by 12 bases, with 14 bases of the junction left unmatched. The CDR3 totals 13 residues. In DNA, the CDR3 is TGTGCCAGCCGTGCACAGGGGGCCCCAACGACGTACTTC. Protein: CASRAQGAPTTYF.

The chain uses TRBV18 and TRBJ2-5; TRBD1 matches at 7 bases. Unmatched junction bases numbered 14, after V lost 1 base and J lost 0 bases. Germline V lookup: CDR1 KGHSH, CDR2 LQKENI. The length of the CDR3 is 19 residues. The DNA of the CDR3 is TGTGCCAGCTCACCACGGTCAGGGCAGAGGGGGCCAAACCAAGAGACCCAGTACTTC. This gives the protein CASSPRSGQRGPNQETQYF.

The genes are TRBV4-3 and TRBJ1-3, with D uncertain. Germline CDR1 reads LGHNA; CDR2 reads YSLEER. The length of the CDR3 is 18 residues. V was clipped by 0 bases and J by 0 bases, with 15 bases between them. CDR3 residues: CASSQDSGQTNSGNTIYF. The DNA for the CDR3 is TGCGCCAGCAGCCAAGATTCAGGCCAGACGAACTCTGGAAACACCATATATTTT.

This chain joins TRBV18 and TRBJ1-1; 7 bases match TRBD1. Trimming at V came to 4 bases and at J to 6 bases, leaving 14 bases not matched to a gene. The CDR3 has 16 amino acids. Germline V CDR1 and CDR2: KGHSH, LQKENI. DNA for the CDR3: TGTGCCAGCTCACGCGGCATAGGGGGCCCTAAGTCTGAAGCTTTCTTT. Translation gives CASSRGIGGPKSEAFF. Using reference TRBV18 and TRBJ1-1 for the parts outside the CDR3, the full variable domain is NAGVMQNPRHLVRRRGQEARLRCSPMKGHSHVYWYRQLPEEGLKFMVYLQKENIIDESGMPKERFSAEFPKEGPSILRIQQVVRGDSAAYFCASSRGIGGPKSEAFFGQGTRLTVV.

V usage is TRBV10-3 and J usage is TRBJ2-2; 8 bases align to TRBD2. The V and J ends lost 7 bases and 4 bases, in that order; junction bases with no gene match: 8. From germline, CDR1 is ENHRY and CDR2 SYGVKD. The CDR3 contains 15 residues. The CDR3 here is CAITPGGPVTGELFF. The CDR3 DNA reads TGTGCCATCACCCCGGGGGGGCCGGTCACCGGGGAGCTGTTTTTT.

The chain combines TRBV4-1 with TRBJ1-4; D unclear. From germline, CDR1 is MGHRA and CDR2 YSYEKL. The CDR3 totals 14 residues. Trimming removed 1 base from V and 8 bases from J, with 11 bases in between. In nucleotides, the CDR3 is TGCGCCAGCAGCCAAGTCGGAGGGCGGGAAAAACTGTTTTTT. Encoded protein: CASSQVGGREKLFF.

The J gene is TRBJ2-5, the V gene TRBV30; 7 positions match TRBD2. The CDR3 contains 11 residues. From germline, CDR1 is GTSNPN and CDR2 SVGIG (reference sequence). Trimming removed 3 bases from V and 7 bases from J; junction bases left unmatched: 2. In DNA, the CDR3 is TGTGCCTGGAGCAGGGAGGGGACCCAGTACTTC. Protein: CAWSREGTQYF.

The CDR3 region has the DNA TGTGCCAGCAGTGTGTCGGAGGCCACTGAAGCTTTCTTT. Residues: CASSVSEATEAFF. This rearrangement joins TRBV6-4 to TRBJ1-1; no firm D call. This CDR3 is built from 13 residues. Trimming pared 4 bases from V and 4 bases from J, leaving 10 bases between. Germline CDR1 and CDR2: MRHNA and SNTAGT.

The chain joins TRBV19 to TRBJ1-5, with D unclear. Trimming removed 1 base at V and 4 bases at J, with 5 bases between. Germline loops: CDR1 LNHDA, CDR2 SQIVND (reference sequence). The CDR3 totals 13 residues. CDR3 sequence (DNA): TGTGCCAGTAGTATAGGTAGAAATCAGCCCCAGCATTTT. It yields the protein CASSIGRNQPQHF.

This sequence joins TRBV19 and TRBJ1-5, with TRBD1 identical over 9 bases. J gave up 9 bases and V 5 bases, and 11 bases lay outside the gene matches. CDR3 length equals 15 residues. The germline gives CDR1 LNHDA, CDR2 SQIVND (reference sequence). CDR3 nucleotides: TGTGCCAGTAGTCCTCCGGGACAGGGTATTGCGCCCCAGCATTTT. Protein sequence: CASSPPGQGIAPQHF.

The chain is built from TRBV28 and TRBJ2-3, with unresolved D. V lost 3 bases, J lost 3 bases, and 13 bases lay in between. Looked up from germline, CDR1 is MDHEN and CDR2 is SYDVKM. The CDR3 sequence is 15 residues long. The CDR3 region is CASSLHPAETDTQYF. CDR3 coding DNA: TGTGCCAGCAGTTTGCACCCGGCGGAGACAGATACGCAGTATTTT.

The chain employs TRBV5-1 and TRBJ2-2; weak D call: TRBD1 (6 bases). This CDR3 contains 15 residues. Between the trimmed V and J ends, which lost 0 bases and 3 bases, there was a span of 9 bases. The germline V gene encodes CDR1 SGHRS and CDR2 YFSETQ. The CDR3 region has the DNA TGCGCCAGCAGCTTGGCAGGGGACCACACCGGGGAGCTGTTTTTT. It translates to CASSLAGDHTGELFF.

This chain uses TRBV5-4 with TRBJ2-6; a possible D gene is TRBD2 (5 bases). The CDR3 covers 15 residues. Germline V gene sequence: CDR1 SGHNT, CDR2 YYREEE (reference sequence). V dropped 4 bases and J dropped 2 bases, with 10 bases sitting between them. The CDR3 DNA sequence: TGTGCCAGCAGCCTACGGGGAGCTGGGGCCAACGTCCTGACTTTC. Protein: CASSLRGAGANVLTF.

The rearrangement uses TRBV10-2 and TRBJ2-2, with 11 bases that match TRBD2. The V gene's germline CDR1 is WSHSY and CDR2 SAAADI. This CDR3 spans 15 amino acids. J lost 3 bases, V lost 4 bases, and 1 base had no gene match. The CDR3 region is CASSGLAGHTGELFF. CDR3 coding DNA: TGCGCCAGCAGTGGACTAGCGGGGCACACCGGGGAGCTGTTTTTT.

V and J are TRBV7-9 and TRBJ1-2; 7 positions agree with TRBD1. The CDR3 totals 14 residues. CDR1 is SEHNR and CDR2 is FQNEAQ in the germline V gene (reference sequence). J gave up 5 bases and V 4 bases, and 7 bases lay outside the gene matches. CDR3 loop: CASSSSGQRYGYTF. The CDR3 DNA follows: TGTGCCAGCAGCTCCTCGGGACAGCGGTATGGCTACACCTTC.

The V gene is TRBV30, the J gene TRBJ1-1, with TRBD1 matching 8 bases. The V and J ends lost 5 bases and 4 bases, in that order; junction bases with no gene match: 15. CDR3 length: 16 residues. Germline-derived CDR1 and CDR2 are GTSNPN and SVGIG (reference sequence). CDR3 DNA: TGTGCCTGGGGGCCCGTTAGAACCACAGGGGGCACTGAAGCTTTCTTT. As protein: CAWGPVRTTGGTEAFF.

V and J are TRBV30 and TRBJ1-2, with D hard to call. CDR3 length equals 17 residues. V was cut by 4 bases and J by 0 bases, with 21 bases left in between. Germline V gives CDR1 GTSNPN, CDR2 SVGIG (reference sequence). CDR3 nucleotide sequence: TGTGCCTGGACCGGTCGAGGGAGTCCGGGGTCTAACTATGGCTACACCTTC. Its protein product is CAWTGRGSPGSNYGYTF.

The V and J genes are TRBV7-9 and TRBJ1-4; 7 bases are shared with TRBD1. Trimming cost V 3 bases and J 10 bases; bases outside gene matches: 5. The germline V gene has CDR1 SEHNR and CDR2 FQNEAQ (reference sequence). This CDR3 comprises 13 residues. The CDR3 sequence: CASSFGDSVKLFF. DNA of the CDR3: TGTGCCAGCAGCTTCGGGGACAGCGTAAAACTGTTTTTT. Variable domain in full (rest from reference TRBV7-9 and TRBJ1-4): DTGVSQNPRHKITKRGQNVTFRCDPISEHNRLYWYRQTLGQGPEFLTYFQNEAQLEKSRLLSDRFSAERPKGSFSTLEIQRTEQGDSAMYLCASSFGDSVKLFFGSGTQLSVL.

J is TRBJ1-6 and V is TRBV2; TRBD1 might be the D (6 bases). Trimming cost V 2 bases and J 2 bases, with 10 bases left between them. The length of the CDR3 is 16 residues. Germline V gene lookup returns CDR1 SNHLY and CDR2 FYNNEI. The CDR3 region has the DNA TGTGCCAGCAGTGAACAGGGGAGTACCTATAATTCACCCCTCCACTTT. This encodes CASSEQGSTYNSPLHF.

This rearrangement joins TRBV6-4 to TRBJ2-2; TRBD2 might be the D (6 bases). The CDR3 extends over 16 amino acids. Germline-derived CDR1 and CDR2 are MRHNA and SNTAGT. V was pared by 1 base and J by 1 base, with 10 bases between. CDR3 sequence: CASSDWGGVNTGELFF. The DNA of the CDR3 is TGTGCCAGCAGTGACTGGGGCGGGGTGAACACCGGGGAGCTGTTTTTT.

Remarks on this clone: Compared with germline, one end of the junction differs, possibly owing to a read error. The rearrangement joins TRBV19 to TRBJ1-1; D gene unclear. The length of the CDR3 is 14 residues. Germline lookup yields CDR1 LNHDA and CDR2 SQIVND (reference sequence). The CDR3, as DNA: TGTGCCAGTTCAACAGCTCGCAGGAACGCTGAAGCTTTCTTT. Protein: CASSTARRNAEAFF.

The chain employs TRBV5-6 and TRBJ1-5; D not certain. V lost 3 bases and J 3 bases, leaving 16 bases between the germline ends. The CDR3 sequence is 16 residues long. The germline gives CDR1 SGHDT, CDR2 YYEEEE. The CDR3 loop is CASSSNLGSYNQPQHF. As DNA, the CDR3 is TGTGCCAGCAGCTCTAACCTGGGGAGCTACAATCAGCCCCAGCATTTT.

V is TRBV7-2 and J is TRBJ2-1; D not certain. The germline V and J ends were trimmed by 2 bases and 4 bases, with 6 bases remaining between them. This CDR3 spans 13 amino acids. CDR1 and CDR2 (germline): SGHTA, FQGNSA. CDR3 nucleotide sequence: TGTGCCAGCAGCTTACGAGCTTACAATGAGCAGTTCTTC. Translating gives CASSLRAYNEQFF.